This T cell receptor beta chain derives from a study of cytomegalovirus exposure and HLA in healthy donors. Study as a whole: HLA-typed donors contributed 80 million or so unique TCRs, which were held in an early data release.

Concerning this clone: Its target is not known.

The CDR3 covers 14 residues. Germline trimming cut 1 base from V and 4 bases from J; bases unmatched to any gene: 3. From germline, CDR1 is SGHRS and CDR2 YFSETQ. Study-wide points: Generally TCR sequences proved uncommon, though certain public TCRs appeared in numerous donors. A missense DCLRE1C variant was associated with V- and J-gene trimming of TCR beta chains in a later analysis, and an independent cohort replicated the association.

A multiplex PCR was run with 60 Vbeta primers and 13 Jbeta primers. The table came from immunoSEQ multiplex PCR; TCRdb's copy has only in-frame clones and leaves some out. There are roughly 190,000 clones in the sample; 80% to 85% occur only once, and roughly 0.75% lies in the top ten. The sample taken for sequencing was PBMCs. This TCR came from a young woman in good health and CMV-seronegative. The rearrangement links TRBV5-1 to TRBJ2-3; 7 nucleotides line up with TRBD2. CDR3 nucleotide sequence: TGCGCCAGCAGCTTGACTGGGGGGGCAGATACGCAGTATTTT. This codes for CASSLTGGADTQYF.